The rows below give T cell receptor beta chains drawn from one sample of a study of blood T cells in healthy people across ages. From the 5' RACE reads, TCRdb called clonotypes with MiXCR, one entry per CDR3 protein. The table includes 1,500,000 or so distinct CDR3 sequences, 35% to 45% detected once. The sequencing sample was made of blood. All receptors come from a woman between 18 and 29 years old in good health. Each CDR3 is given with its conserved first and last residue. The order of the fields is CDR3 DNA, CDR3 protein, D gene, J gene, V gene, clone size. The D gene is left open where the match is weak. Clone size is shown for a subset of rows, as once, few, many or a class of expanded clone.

CDR3nt: TGTGCCAGCAGTTTAACGGGGCTGGATCAGCCCCAGCATTTT; CDR3aa: CASSLTGLDQPQHF; d_gene: .; j_gene: TRBJ1-5; v_gene: TRBV27; abundance: once
CDR3nt: TGTGCCAGCAGCTTAGGGAGCGGGGCTTTCTACACGGATACGCAGTATTTT; CDR3aa: CASSLGSGAFYTDTQYF; d_gene: TRBD2; j_gene: TRBJ2-3; v_gene: TRBV7-9; abundance: .
CDR3nt: TGCGCCAGCAGCCGATCGACGGGGACATTGATCGAGCAGTACTTC; CDR3aa: CASSRSTGTLIEQYF; d_gene: .; j_gene: TRBJ2-7; v_gene: TRBV4-1; abundance: .
CDR3nt: TGCAGTGCTCAACAGGGGGCAGGATCACCCCTCCACTTT; CDR3aa: CSAQQGAGSPLHF; d_gene: TRBD1; j_gene: TRBJ1-6; v_gene: TRBV20-1; abundance: few
CDR3nt: TGTGCCAGCAGCCCCCCCGAGGAACCCTACGAGCAGTACTTC; CDR3aa: CASSPPEEPYEQYF; d_gene: .; j_gene: TRBJ2-7; v_gene: TRBV9; abundance: few
CDR3nt: TGCAGTGCAACCCCCTTATTTAAACTAGCGGGGGGGGGCACAGATACGCAGTATTTT; CDR3aa: CSATPLFKLAGGGTDTQYF; d_gene: TRBD2; j_gene: TRBJ2-3; v_gene: TRBV20-1; abundance: .
CDR3nt: TGCAGTGCTAGACCGGGACAGGGGGGACCCCTCCACTTT; CDR3aa: CSARPGQGGPLHF; d_gene: TRBD1; j_gene: TRBJ1-6; v_gene: TRBV20-1; abundance: .
CDR3nt: TGCGCCAGCAGCCAAGAAGCCGCGTTATATGAGCAGTTCTTC; CDR3aa: CASSQEAALYEQFF; d_gene: .; j_gene: TRBJ2-1; v_gene: TRBV4-1; abundance: .
CDR3nt: TGTGCCAGCAGCTCCTCGGGGATTAGCTACACCTTC; CDR3aa: CASSSSGISYTF; d_gene: .; j_gene: TRBJ1-2; v_gene: TRBV11-2; abundance: .
CDR3nt: TGCAGTGCTTGCTCCGGGACAGGGGTTTACAATGAGCAGTTCTTC; CDR3aa: CSACSGTGVYNEQFF; d_gene: TRBD1; j_gene: TRBJ2-1; v_gene: TRBV20-1; abundance: .
CDR3nt: TGTGCCAGCAGCCCGGGACTGACTAATTCACCCCTCCACTTT; CDR3aa: CASSPGLTNSPLHF; d_gene: .; j_gene: TRBJ1-6; v_gene: TRBV12-3/TRBV12-4; abundance: .
CDR3nt: TGTGCCATCAGCCGGCCCCCCCCGACGGCCGATGAGCAGTTCTTC; CDR3aa: CAISRPPPTADEQFF; d_gene: .; j_gene: TRBJ2-1; v_gene: TRBV10-3; abundance: .
CDR3nt: TGTGCCAGCAGTTTCGCAGGGGCACTTGGCTACACCTTC; CDR3aa: CASSFAGALGYTF; d_gene: .; j_gene: TRBJ1-2; v_gene: TRBV12-3/TRBV12-4; abundance: .
CDR3nt: TGTGCCAGCACCGGCGGGACTAGCGGGACCTACGAGCAGTACTTC; CDR3aa: CASTGGTSGTYEQYF; d_gene: TRBD2; j_gene: TRBJ2-7; v_gene: TRBV28; abundance: .
CDR3nt: TGCAGCGTTCTGGACAGGATCTATTATGGCTACACCTTC; CDR3aa: CSVLDRIYYGYTF; d_gene: TRBD1; j_gene: TRBJ1-2; v_gene: TRBV29-1; abundance: few
CDR3nt: TGTGCCAGCAGCTTAGTAGGCCGGGACGGAGACAATCAGCCCCAGCATTTT; CDR3aa: CASSLVGRDGDNQPQHF; d_gene: .; j_gene: TRBJ1-5; v_gene: TRBV7-9; abundance: .
CDR3nt: TGCAGCGTTGCAGTGGGATCCTCCTACGAGCAGTACTTC; CDR3aa: CSVAVGSSYEQYF; d_gene: .; j_gene: TRBJ2-7; v_gene: TRBV29-1; abundance: .
CDR3nt: TGTGCCAGCATAGCCCTTCCCTCACCTTCCTACGAGCAGTACTTC; CDR3aa: CASIALPSPSYEQYF; d_gene: .; j_gene: TRBJ2-7; v_gene: TRBV25-1; abundance: .
CDR3nt: TGTGCCACGGGATGGTTTTCTAGCGGGGGGGCGTCCTACGAGCAGTACTTC; CDR3aa: CATGWFSSGGASYEQYF; d_gene: TRBD2; j_gene: TRBJ2-7; v_gene: TRBV2; abundance: .
CDR3nt: TGCGCCAGCAGCTTGGGATTTACGCAAGCAGATACGCAGTATTTT; CDR3aa: CASSLGFTQADTQYF; d_gene: .; j_gene: TRBJ2-3; v_gene: TRBV5-1; abundance: .
CDR3nt: TGTGCCAGCAGCCCAAGTTTCAGGTACAATGAGCAGTACTTC; CDR3aa: CASSPSFRYNEQYF; d_gene: .; j_gene: TRBJ2-7; v_gene: TRBV27; abundance: .
CDR3nt: TGCAGTGCCGCAAGCGGGAGCTCCTACAATGAGCAGTTCTTC; CDR3aa: CSAASGSSYNEQFF; d_gene: TRBD2; j_gene: TRBJ2-1; v_gene: TRBV20-1; abundance: few
CDR3nt: TGTGCCAGCAGCTTAGTTGGGCTGGGGGCTAAGGAGCCCCAGCATTTT; CDR3aa: CASSLVGLGAKEPQHF; d_gene: .; j_gene: TRBJ1-5; v_gene: TRBV7-2; abundance: .
CDR3nt: TGTGCCACCAGCAGAGACAGGGCCAATGAGCAGTTCTTC; CDR3aa: CATSRDRANEQFF; d_gene: .; j_gene: TRBJ2-1; v_gene: TRBV15; abundance: .
CDR3nt: TGTGCCAGCAGCTTCGGACGAACAGATACGCAGTATTTT; CDR3aa: CASSFGRTDTQYF; d_gene: .; j_gene: TRBJ2-3; v_gene: TRBV7-2; abundance: many
CDR3nt: TGTGCCAGCAGCCCCACTCCAGGCAGGAGCCGCGGAAACACCATATATTTT; CDR3aa: CASSPTPGRSRGNTIYF; d_gene: .; j_gene: TRBJ1-3; v_gene: TRBV28; abundance: .
CDR3nt: TGTGCCAGCAGTTACCACACTAGCGGGAGTGTCCCCTACAATGAGCAGTTCTTC; CDR3aa: CASSYHTSGSVPYNEQFF; d_gene: TRBD2; j_gene: TRBJ2-1; v_gene: TRBV6-5; abundance: once
CDR3nt: TGTGCCAGCAGCCAAGGTGGGACAGGAGTAATTTATGGCTACACCTTC; CDR3aa: CASSQGGTGVIYGYTF; d_gene: TRBD1; j_gene: TRBJ1-2; v_gene: TRBV14; abundance: .
CDR3nt: TGTGCCAGCACCTCTTCCCGGACGGCGAATCAGCCCCAGCATTTT; CDR3aa: CASTSSRTANQPQHF; d_gene: .; j_gene: TRBJ1-5; v_gene: TRBV12-3/TRBV12-4; abundance: .
CDR3nt: TGTGCTAGCAGCTTAGCGGACAATTACAATGAGCAGTTCTTC; CDR3aa: CASSLADNYNEQFF; d_gene: .; j_gene: TRBJ2-1; v_gene: TRBV7-7; abundance: few
CDR3nt: TGTGCCAGCAGCTTATTAGGGGACAGGGTACGCTCTGGGGCCAACGTCCTGACTTTC; CDR3aa: CASSLLGDRVRSGANVLTF; d_gene: TRBD1; j_gene: TRBJ2-6; v_gene: TRBV11-2; abundance: .
CDR3nt: TGCAGCGTCCTGACAGGGGGAAATGAGCAGTTCTTC; CDR3aa: CSVLTGGNEQFF; d_gene: TRBD1; j_gene: TRBJ2-1; v_gene: TRBV29-1; abundance: many
CDR3nt: TGTGCCAGCAGTTACTCTTCCGATACGGGCACCTACGAGCAGTACTTC; CDR3aa: CASSYSSDTGTYEQYF; d_gene: .; j_gene: TRBJ2-7; v_gene: TRBV6-5; abundance: .
CDR3nt: TGTGCTAGTGGTTTGACAGACAAGAACATTCAGTACTTC; CDR3aa: CASGLTDKNIQYF; d_gene: .; j_gene: TRBJ2-4; v_gene: TRBV12-5; abundance: .
CDR3nt: TGTGCCAGCAGTTTAACTAGCGGGAGACACACCGGGGAGCTGTTTTTT; CDR3aa: CASSLTSGRHTGELFF; d_gene: TRBD2; j_gene: TRBJ2-2; v_gene: TRBV12-3/TRBV12-4; abundance: .
CDR3nt: TGTGCCACCAGTGACCCCGGGGATGAGCGGCCCACCCCCTACAATGAGCAGTACTTC; CDR3aa: CATSDPGDERPTPYNEQYF; d_gene: .; j_gene: TRBJ2-7; v_gene: TRBV24-1; abundance: .
CDR3nt: TGTGCCAGCAGCTTAGAGCCTAGCGGAACATCCTACAATGAGCAGTTCTTC; CDR3aa: CASSLEPSGTSYNEQFF; d_gene: TRBD2; j_gene: TRBJ2-1; v_gene: TRBV7-2; abundance: .
CDR3nt: TGTGCCAGCAGTCGGACAGGGTTGGTGGTAATTGGGATGAACACTGAAGCTTTCTTT; CDR3aa: CASSRTGLVVIGMNTEAFF; d_gene: TRBD1; j_gene: TRBJ1-1; v_gene: TRBV6-2/TRBV6-3; abundance: few
CDR3nt: TGCAGTGCCCGGACAGGTAGCACAGATACGCAGTATTTT; CDR3aa: CSARTGSTDTQYF; d_gene: TRBD1; j_gene: TRBJ2-3; v_gene: TRBV20-1; abundance: few
CDR3nt: TGCAGTGCGGGACAGGGGAATGAAAAACTGTTTTTT; CDR3aa: CSAGQGNEKLFF; d_gene: TRBD1; j_gene: TRBJ1-4; v_gene: TRBV20-1; abundance: few
CDR3nt: TGTGCCATCAGTGCCCTGGGTACCAGCACCCAGTACTTC; CDR3aa: CAISALGTSTQYF; d_gene: .; j_gene: TRBJ2-5; v_gene: TRBV10-3; abundance: .
CDR3nt: TGTGCCAGCAGGCGTCACGGGGAAGAAACTGAAGCTTTCTTT; CDR3aa: CASRRHGEETEAFF; d_gene: .; j_gene: TRBJ1-1; v_gene: TRBV27; abundance: .
CDR3nt: TGTGCCAGCAGCCAAGACCCGGGACAGAACTACGAGCAGTACTTC; CDR3aa: CASSQDPGQNYEQYF; d_gene: TRBD1; j_gene: TRBJ2-7; v_gene: TRBV4-2; abundance: .
CDR3nt: TGTGCCAGCAGTGCCCCCTATGGCTACACCTTC; CDR3aa: CASSAPYGYTF; d_gene: .; j_gene: TRBJ1-2; v_gene: TRBV6-1; abundance: .
CDR3nt: TGTACCAGCAGTGGGGGCCCTCTAGCGGGCACCTACACAGATACGCAGTATTTT; CDR3aa: CTSSGGPLAGTYTDTQYF; d_gene: TRBD2; j_gene: TRBJ2-3; v_gene: TRBV25-1; abundance: .